The rows below give T cell receptor beta chains drawn from one sample of a study of blood T cell repertoires in COVID-19. Using immunoSEQ multiplex PCR, the repertoire was profiled, and TCRdb retains in-frame clones only, with some absent. The data show roughly 230,000 clones, around 84% seen once. Material for sequencing was PBMCs or T cells enriched from blood (not recorded which). The receptors stem from a woman aged 45-59 years who had been exposed to COVID-19. Both conserved end residues are part of each CDR3.

>TRBJ1-1|TRBV5-1
CASRSTSGLGTEAFF
>TRBJ1-1|TRBV4-1
CASSQGQTNTEAFF
>TRBJ1-5|TRBV19
CASSTYGNQPQHF
>TRBJ1-5|TRBV19
CASSIDPDGGQPQHF
>TRBJ2-5|TRBV2
CASHKSGETQYF
>TRBJ2-1|TRBV13
CASSLIQGTSNEQFF
>TRBJ2-3|TRBV3-1/TRBV3-2
CASSQVTTDTQYF
>TRBJ1-1|TRBV12-5
CASGLQLTNTEAFF
>TRBJ1-3|TRBV19
CASSITVPVQGNTIYF
>TRBJ2-7|TRBV19
CASSGTPGHEQYF
>TRBJ1-2|TRBV2
CASSRDRGDYGYTF
>TRBJ1-2|TRBV5-6
CASNFAGSNYGYTF
>TRBJ2-3|TRBV2
CASSQLQDTQYF
>TRBJ1-1|TRBV6-5
CASSNKQGLNTEAFF
>TRBJ2-1|TRBV10-2
CASRGAGINEQFF
>TRBJ1-1|TRBV2
CASSTGRGRNTEAFF
>TRBJ1-4|TRBV4-2
CASSQVRGDEKLFF
>TRBJ1-4|TRBV7-9
CADWQGQEGEKLFF
>TRBJ2-5|TRBV5-1
CASSSQDTGAETQYF
>TRBJ1-1|TRBV11-3
CASSRTPDRDSIRSGEAFF
>TRBJ2-1|TRBV24-1
CATASRSSYNEQFF
>TRBJ1-5|TRBV6-5
CASRTGNQPQHF
>TRBJ2-2|TRBV6-2/TRBV6-3
CASSTGALVRTGELFF
>TRBJ1-6|TRBV2
CASSEAWGRSPLHF
>TRBJ1-5|TRBV6-5
CASSATGNQPQHF
>TRBJ2-4|TRBV7-2
CASSWTGNNIQYF
>TRBJ2-5|TRBV30
CAWSTIRVPRTPLETQYF
>TRBJ2-2|TRBV6-5
CASSSRDSRTGELFF
>TRBJ1-1|TRBV5-1
CASSPPGGNTEAFF